This TCR beta chain was sequenced in a study of PD-L1 blockade in urothelial cancer. In the study overall: T cell content in blood samples showed a median of about 140,000.

As for time point: pretreatment peripheral blood. CDR1 and CDR2 (germline): SGDLS, YYNGEE. Trimming shortened V by 3 bases and J by 4 bases, and 17 bases separated the two germline ends. The CDR3 length is 15 residues. Data came from immunoSEQ multiplex PCR; TCRdb stores just in-frame clones and leaves some out. Here the sample spans about 95,000 clones, around 87% being singletons. The chain employs TRBV9 and TRBJ2-7, with D maybe TRBD1 (6 bases). The input for sequencing was PBMCs, taken around atezolizumab (anti-PD-L1) treatment. The TCR was taken from a man between 60 and 75 years old with urothelial cancer. The CDR3, as DNA: TGTGCCAGCAGCGAGGGATCCGGGACAATATACGAGCAGTACTTC. This translates into CASSEGSGTIYEQYF.